This passage covers 30 T cell receptor beta chains from one sample sequenced in a study of response to subunit inactivated influenza vaccine. Via MiXCR, TCRdb re-called the RT-PCR reads, giving one row per CDR3 protein. The profile covers about 520,000 distinct CDR3 sequences, with 9.5% to 12% appearing a single time and approximately 12% taken by the ten largest. Here the sequenced sample was PBMCs from blood, taken about 40 days after vaccination. The receptors here all came from a man aged 45-65 years who received an inactivated influenza vaccine.

This clonotype was counted only a few times. At one boundary the junction diverges from the germline segment, which might be a read error. This chain links TRBV12-3 or TRBV12-4 with TRBJ1-1; D is undetermined. This CDR3 contains 13 residues. This CDR3 is CASSFNFPETARF. The CDR3 bases are TGTGCCAGCAGTTTTAATTTTCCAGAAACGGCACGATTT.

This clonotype was counted at least ten times. The chain uses TRBV10-2 and TRBJ1-4, with 8 bases fitting TRBD1. There are 14 residues in the CDR3. The V gene's germline CDR1 is WSHSY and CDR2 SAAADI. The ends lost 6 bases at V and 0 bases at J; junction bases unmatched: 0. CDR3 in amino acids: CASRGQATNEKLFF. CDR3 in DNA: TGCGCCAGCAGGGGACAGGCAACTAATGAAAAACTGTTTTTT.

The rearrangement uses TRBV18 and TRBJ2-1, with TRBD2 identical over 12 bases. This CDR3 is 17 amino acids long. After removal of 3 bases from V and 2 bases from J, the junction contained 5 bases not matched to a gene. Germline-derived CDR1 and CDR2 are KGHSH and LQKENI. The CDR3 reads CASSPLLAGGTYNEQFF. The CDR3 region has the DNA TGTGCCAGCTCACCCTTACTAGCGGGAGGTACCTACAATGAGCAGTTCTTC. The full variable domain, with the rest looked up from reference TRBV18 and TRBJ2-1, is NAGVMQNPRHLVRRRGQEARLRCSPMKGHSHVYWYRQLPEEGLKFMVYLQKENIIDESGMPKERFSAEFPKEGPSILRIQQVVRGDSAAYFCASSPLLAGGTYNEQFFGPGTRLTVL.

This clonotype was seen more than once but under ten times. The V gene is TRBV27, the J gene TRBJ2-7; no reliable D call. Trimming stripped 5 bases from V and 0 bases from J, with 11 bases between. This CDR3 comprises 14 residues. The V gene's germline CDR1 is MNHEY and CDR2 SMNVEV (reference sequence). This chain's CDR3 is CASSLRVSSYEQYF. The CDR3 region has the DNA TGTGCCAGCAGTCTCCGGGTTAGCTCCTACGAGCAGTACTTC.

This clonotype was counted ten times or more. This chain connects TRBV9 to TRBJ2-3; TRBD2 might be the D (6 bases). Trimming cost V 1 base and J 1 base, with 10 bases left between them. This CDR3 is 15 amino acids long. Germline loops: CDR1 SGDLS, CDR2 YYNGEE. The CDR3 bases are TGTGCCAGCAGCGTAAGCGGAGGGGGCACAGATACGCAGTATTTT. Amino acids: CASSVSGGGTDTQYF.

There are many counts of this clonotype. The chain couples TRBV27 to TRBJ2-1, with 11 bases aligning to TRBD2. The CDR3 consists of 16 residues. The ends lost 2 bases at V and 7 bases at J; junction bases unmatched: 7. Looked up from germline, CDR1 is MNHEY and CDR2 is SMNVEV (reference sequence). This chain's CDR3 is CASSLGSSGRLNEQFF. CDR3 DNA: TGTGCCAGCAGTTTAGGGTCTAGCGGGAGGCTGAATGAGCAGTTCTTC.

This clonotype was detected a few times. The chain employs TRBV12-3 or TRBV12-4 and TRBJ2-5; D is tentatively TRBD1 or TRBD2 (7 bases each). The CDR3 spans 17 residues. V shed 6 bases and J shed 1 base, with 21 bases lying between them. CDR3 loop: CASSPNRGGTAQETQYF. The CDR3 DNA reads TGTGCCAGCAGCCCGAATAGGGGGGGGACAGCCCAAGAGACCCAGTACTTC.

This clonotype has only a few counts. The chain combines TRBV5-1 with TRBJ2-7; tentative D call: TRBD1 (7 bases). The CDR3 extends over 16 amino acids. With 0 bases removed from V and 3 bases from J, the gap between germline ends came to 16 bases. Germline V gives CDR1 SGHRS, CDR2 YFSETQ. The CDR3 DNA is TGCGCCAGCAGCTTGGCCCTCAGGCAGGGGGGCTACGAGCAGTACTTC. It specifies CASSLALRQGGYEQYF.

This clonotype has a handful of counts. This chain uses TRBV12-3 or TRBV12-4 with TRBJ2-1, with D tentatively TRBD2 (6 bases). The length of the CDR3 is 12 residues. The V and J ends lost 1 base and 13 bases respectively, with 11 bases between them. The CDR3 nucleotides are TGTGCCAGCAGTTTAGTTAGCGGTGATCAGTTCTTC. Translation: CASSLVSGDQFF.

The rearrangement joins TRBV20-1 to TRBJ2-7; 9 bases align to TRBD2. The CDR3 consists of 13 residues. Germline CDR1 reads DFQATT; CDR2 reads SNEGSKA (reference sequence). V lost 4 bases to trimming and J lost 7 bases; unmatched junction nucleotides: 8. The CDR3 DNA sequence: TGCAGTGCTATTAGCGGGAGATCTGAAGAGCAGTACTTC. This encodes CSAISGRSEEQYF.

This clonotype has a count of ten or more. The chain joins TRBV12-3 or TRBV12-4 to TRBJ2-4; TRBD1 aligns across 10 bases. V shed 5 bases, J shed 0 bases, and the junction held 4 bases outside the gene matches. The CDR3 runs 16 residues. The CDR3 loop reads CASSQGQGLAKNIQYF. CDR3 in DNA: TGTGCCAGCAGTCAGGGACAGGGGTTAGCCAAAAACATTCAGTACTTC.

Many counts were recorded for this clonotype. The chain employs TRBV12-3 or TRBV12-4 and TRBJ1-5, with TRBD1 matching over 7 bases. CDR3 length: 15 amino acids. V was pared by 8 bases and J by 0 bases, with 7 bases of the junction left unmatched. This CDR3 reads CASREGAHSNQPQHF. DNA for the CDR3: TGTGCCAGCCGTGAGGGGGCACATAGCAATCAGCCCCAGCATTTT.

Ten or more counts support this clonotype. The CDR3 DNA reads as TGTGCCAGCAGTTACCGATCGACACGGACAGCAAGTCGCTACACCTTC. This gives the protein CASSYRSTRTASRYTF. V usage is TRBV6-5 and J usage is TRBJ1-2; D is possibly TRBD1 (6 bases). The germline V gene has CDR1 MNHEY and CDR2 SVGAGI. This CDR3 contains 16 residues. V lost 2 bases to trimming and J lost 9 bases, with 22 bases between them.

This clonotype was counted between two and nine times. The gene calls are TRBV7-9 and TRBJ2-5; D unresolved. The germline V and J ends were trimmed by 9 bases and 2 bases, with 7 bases remaining between them. The V gene's germline CDR1 is SEHNR and CDR2 FQNEAQ (reference sequence). This CDR3 has 11 amino acids. Written as DNA, the CDR3 is TGTGCCAGTAATCCACAAGAGACCCAGTACTTC. It encodes CASNPQETQYF.

This clonotype was counted many times. This rearrangement joins TRBV4-3 to TRBJ2-1; possibly TRBD2 for D (6 bases). This CDR3 region has 16 residues. The germline V gene encodes CDR1 LGHNA and CDR2 YSLEER. The V end was cut by 4 bases, the J end by 5 bases, with 18 bases between. CDR3 region: CASSPLSTSGDNEQFF. For the CDR3, the DNA is TGCGCCAGCAGCCCCCTTTCGACTAGTGGGGACAATGAGCAGTTCTTC.

This clonotype showed up just a few times. CDR3 loop: CASSWQGMNTEAFF. The CDR3 nucleotides read TGTGCCAGCAGTTGGCAGGGGATGAACACTGAAGCTTTCTTT. This chain uses TRBV6-2 or TRBV6-3 with TRBJ1-1; a possible D gene is TRBD1 (6 bases). The V end lost 4 bases, the J end lost 0 bases, and 9 bases lay between the germline ends. CDR3 length: 14 residues. The germline V gene encodes CDR1 MNHEY and CDR2 SVGEGT.

This clonotype was detected a few times. The chain uses TRBV20-1 and TRBJ2-7; 15 bases line up with TRBD2. The CDR3 runs to 16 residues. In germline, CDR1 is DFQATT, CDR2 SNEGSKA (reference sequence). V was pared by 1 base and J by 0 bases, with 1 base of the junction left unmatched. Here the CDR3 reads CSARGTSGRDSYEQYF. In nucleotides, the CDR3 is TGCAGTGCTAGAGGGACTAGCGGGAGGGACTCCTACGAGCAGTACTTC.

The table lists this clonotype with a few counts. The rearrangement uses TRBV29-1 and TRBJ2-3; no reliable D call. Germline CDR1 reads SQVTM; CDR2 reads ANQGSEA. This CDR3 has 11 residues. Between the trimmed V and J ends, which lost 7 bases and 0 bases, there was a span of 5 bases. CDR3 sequence: CSAASTDTQYF. The DNA of the CDR3 is TGCAGCGCCGCCAGCACAGATACGCAGTATTTT.

This clonotype showed up just a few times. CDR3 bases: TGCGCCAGCAGCTTGGCGGGACTAGCGGGGTTTTCGGGCACAGATACGCAGTATTTT. Its protein is CASSLAGLAGFSGTDTQYF. The V gene is TRBV5-1, the J gene TRBJ2-3; 13 nucleotides align to TRBD2. Germline V gene data show CDR1 as SGHRS and CDR2 as YFSETQ. This CDR3 has 19 amino acids. J lost 1 base, V lost 0 bases, and 8 bases had no gene match.

Ten or more counts support this clonotype. V gene TRBV5-5 combines with J gene TRBJ1-1, with D uncertain. CDR3 size: 14 residues. V was trimmed by 3 bases and J by 1 base, leaving 10 bases between them. Germline V gene sequence: CDR1 SGHKS, CDR2 YYEKEE (reference sequence). In DNA, the CDR3 is TGTGCCAGCAGCTACCGGGGAAGGAACACTGAAGCTTTCTTT. Encoded protein: CASSYRGRNTEAFF.

This clonotype was seen at least ten times. V is TRBV6-2 or TRBV6-3 and J is TRBJ2-7, with a tentative D call TRBD1 (6 bases). V was shortened by 6 bases and J by 0 bases, with 18 bases between the two germline ends. The germline V gene has CDR1 MNHEY and CDR2 SVGEGT. The CDR3 consists of 16 residues. This CDR3 is CASSNGQLASSYEQYF. The DNA for the CDR3 is TGTGCCAGCAGCAACGGACAGCTTGCTAGCTCCTACGAGCAGTACTTC.

The chain combines TRBV7-2 with TRBJ2-7; 11 bases fit TRBD1. V lost 1 base to trimming and J lost 6 bases; unmatched junction nucleotides: 5. This CDR3 spans 15 amino acids. CDR1 SGHTA and CDR2 FQGNSA come from the germline V gene. CDR3 coding DNA: TGTGCCAGCAGCTTAGGTGGGACAGGGGGGCGCGAGCAGTACTTC. Translating it yields CASSLGGTGGREQYF.

This chain links TRBV12-3 or TRBV12-4 with TRBJ2-3; a weak D match, TRBD2 (5 bases). V was trimmed by 5 bases and J by 7 bases, leaving 19 bases between them. This CDR3 is built from 15 residues. CDR3 sequence (DNA): TGTGCCAGCAGTCAAGATGGACTCCTACGAAATACGCAGTATTTT. It translates to CASSQDGLLRNTQYF.

This clonotype occurred many times. The V and J genes are TRBV5-1 and TRBJ1-1; 7 positions match TRBD1. Unmatched junction bases numbered 9, after V lost 3 bases and J lost 4 bases. Germline V gene lookup returns CDR1 SGHRS and CDR2 YFSETQ. The CDR3 is 15 residues long. The CDR3 DNA sequence: TGCGCCAGCAGCTCAACTCGACAGGGAATCACTGAAGCTTTCTTT. Its translation: CASSSTRQGITEAFF.

This clonotype was seen a handful of times. The chain joins TRBV20-1 to TRBJ2-7; D gene unclear. Germline lookup yields CDR1 DFQATT and CDR2 SNEGSKA (reference sequence). V dropped 0 bases and J dropped 9 bases, with 12 bases sitting between them. This CDR3 comprises 12 residues. CDR3 amino acids: CSARDQPPPQYF. DNA for the CDR3: TGCAGTGCTAGAGATCAGCCCCCTCCGCAGTACTTC.

The chain combines TRBV28 with TRBJ2-7, with 9 positions matching TRBD2. The CDR3 is made up of 15 amino acids. Unmatched junction bases numbered 3, after V lost 1 base and J lost 2 bases. Germline loops: CDR1 MDHEN, CDR2 SYDVKM. The CDR3 DNA reads as TGTGCCAGCAGTTTATTAGGCGGGGGGGCCTACGAGCAGTACTTC. Residues: CASSLLGGGAYEQYF.

V and J are TRBV7-3 and TRBJ2-1, with a possible D match to TRBD2 (6 bases). The CDR3 runs to 15 residues. Trimming removed 5 bases at V and 3 bases at J, with 14 bases between. Germline values: CDR1 SGHTA, CDR2 FQGTGA. The CDR3 nucleotides are TGTGCCAGCAGCCCCCGCGGGGCGGGCTACAATGAGCAGTTCTTC. It codes for CASSPRGAGYNEQFF.

This clonotype was seen a few times. CDR3 loop: CASSERQDSYEQYF. In DNA, the CDR3 is TGTGCCAGCAGCGAAAGACAGGACTCCTACGAGCAGTACTTC. The rearrangement uses TRBV4-2 and TRBJ2-7, with D tentatively TRBD1 (6 bases). Germline CDR1 and CDR2: LGHNA and YNFKEQ. V lost 5 bases and J lost 0, with 11 bases in between. The CDR3 covers 14 residues.

This chain uses TRBV20-1 with TRBJ2-1; 9 nucleotides line up with TRBD1. This CDR3 region has 15 residues. Per germline, CDR1 DFQATT and CDR2 SNEGSKA (reference sequence). V lost 3 bases, J lost 8 bases, and 11 bases stayed unmatched. The DNA of the CDR3 is TGCAGTGCTAGGGATCCCAGACAGGGGGGAGATGAGCAGTTCTTC. Encoded protein: CSARDPRQGGDEQFF.

This clonotype was counted only a few times. The chain carries TRBV28 and TRBJ2-1; D is uncertain. CDR3 length: 13 amino acids. Trimming shortened V by 4 bases and J by 8 bases, and 12 bases separated the two germline ends. Germline V CDR1 and CDR2: MDHEN, SYDVKM. CDR3 loop: CASSSPPVDEQFF. The CDR3 DNA reads TGTGCCAGCAGTTCCCCGCCAGTGGATGAGCAGTTCTTC.